The subject of this entry is one TCR beta chain. As yet, its antigen is unknown. No DNA is shown, since the ends of the CDR3 on it are uncertain; the CDR3 is the one TCRdb lists. These data belong to a study of breast tumors, draining lymph nodes, adjacent tissues. Study-level points and caveats: Tumor T cell lymph node origin was a supported hypothesis, not proven. Tumor repertoires ranked between lymph nodes and nontumor tissue in diversity, with V and J gene preferences. Luminal-like breast cancer showed significantly greater tumor-nontumor repertoire similarity than basal-like breast cancer did.

MiXCR, applied by TCRdb to the multiplex PCR reads, yields one record per CDR3 protein. The repertoire holds 14,000 to 15,000 distinct CDR3 sequences, with approximately 50% as singletons. Germline values: CDR1 SEHNR, CDR2 FQNEAQ (reference sequence). 23 amino acids form the CDR3, both terminal residues included. The TCR sequence derives from a female donor with breast cancer. Some clones in this sample may be carry-over from other donors' samples. This rearrangement joins TRBV7-9 to TRBJ1-6; TRBD1 was called by the table and not checked on the DNA. Specimen: tumor-adjacent breast tissue. CDR3 region: CASSPLAPTYNEQFFGPGTPLHF.